This T cell receptor beta chain was recovered during a study of blood T cell repertoires in COVID-19. The CDR3 runs to 15 residues. CDR1 KGHDR and CDR2 SFDVKD come from the germline V gene. Trimming pared 4 bases from V and 1 base from J, leaving 10 bases between. This clone was seen only once. How the authors handled the data: Reference gene primer amplification in the assay estimated nucleated cell counts. The method was immunoSEQ multiplex PCR; TCRdb's version includes in-frame clones alone and lacks a portion of them. V and J calls and clone size are given by that table; D and trimming were obtained from the DNA. The table has around 200,000 clones, approximately 82% seen once.

The sequence was obtained from a man aged 40-55 years with active or convalescent COVID-19. The gene calls are TRBV24-1 and TRBJ1-5, with D perhaps TRBD1 (6 bases). Sequenced: peripheral blood. DNA for the CDR3: TGTGCCACCAGTGACTCGAGGGGGAGCAATCAGCCCCAGCATTTT. This gives the protein CATSDSRGSNQPQHF.